This paragraph covers one T cell receptor (beta chain) sequence. Its specificity is unknown. Patient tissue came from resections in Japan or China, 2014–2017. Premalignant or tumor cells were enriched by macro-dissection after pathologic assessment. The sample comes from a study of immune evolution from preneoplasia to lung adenocarcinoma. At the level of the study: HLA loss of heterozygosity: over 5.5% AIS, around 16% MIA, about 30% ADC, none AAH. Study-wide points: From normal lung to invasive adenocarcinoma, top clone frequencies appeared to decrease.

Measured with immunoSEQ multiplex PCR; TCRdb has only the in-frame clones, and not every one. The sample holds about 8,400 clones, about 76% seen once. The sequencing sample was made of FFPE invasive lung adenocarcinoma tissue. The receptor was derived from a person aged 45-60 years with lung adenocarcinoma.

In nucleotides, the CDR3 is TGTGCCAGCAGCTTAGATCTTAAGGAGCGGGGCCCCACAGATACGCAGTATTTT. As protein: CASSLDLKERGPTDTQYF. The rearrangement uses TRBV11-2 and TRBJ2-3; 7 bases agree with TRBD2. This CDR3 has 18 residues. Trimming took 0 bases from V and 2 from J; bases not matched to a gene: 11. Germline values: CDR1 SGHAT, CDR2 FQNNGV.